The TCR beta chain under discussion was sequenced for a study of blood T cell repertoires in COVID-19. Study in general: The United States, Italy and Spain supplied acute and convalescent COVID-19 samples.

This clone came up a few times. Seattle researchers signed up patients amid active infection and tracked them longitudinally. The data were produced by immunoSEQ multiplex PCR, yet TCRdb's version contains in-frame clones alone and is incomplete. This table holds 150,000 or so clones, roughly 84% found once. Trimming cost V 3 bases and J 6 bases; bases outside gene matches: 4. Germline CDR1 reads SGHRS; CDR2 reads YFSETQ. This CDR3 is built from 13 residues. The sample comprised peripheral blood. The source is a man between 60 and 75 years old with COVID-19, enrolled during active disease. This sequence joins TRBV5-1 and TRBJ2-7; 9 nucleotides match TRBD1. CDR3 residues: CASSSNRGLEQYF. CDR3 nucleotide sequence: TGCGCCAGCAGCTCCAACAGGGGGCTCGAGCAGTACTTC. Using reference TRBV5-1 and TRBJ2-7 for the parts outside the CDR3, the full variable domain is KAGVTQTPRYLIKTRGQQVTLSCSPISGHRSVSWYQQTPGQGLQFLFEYFSETQRNKGNFPGRFSGRQFSNSRSEMNVSTLELGDSALYLCASSSNRGLEQYFGPGTRLTVT.